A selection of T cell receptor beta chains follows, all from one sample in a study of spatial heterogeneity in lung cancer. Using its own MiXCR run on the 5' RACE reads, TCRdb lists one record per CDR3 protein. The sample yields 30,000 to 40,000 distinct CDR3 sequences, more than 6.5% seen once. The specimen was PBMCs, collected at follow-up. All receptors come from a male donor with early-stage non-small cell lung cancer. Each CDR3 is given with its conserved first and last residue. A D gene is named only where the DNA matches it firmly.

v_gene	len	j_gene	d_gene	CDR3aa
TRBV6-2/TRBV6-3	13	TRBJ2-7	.	CASRPGGFYEQYF
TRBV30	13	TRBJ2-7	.	CAWSVAPTYEQYF
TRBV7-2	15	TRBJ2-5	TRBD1	CASSRRQGSRETQYF
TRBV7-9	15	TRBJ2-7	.	CASSPLGVSSYEQYF
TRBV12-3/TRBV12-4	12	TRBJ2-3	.	CASSFSPDTQYF
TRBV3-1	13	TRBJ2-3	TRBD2	CASSPRGGGAQYF
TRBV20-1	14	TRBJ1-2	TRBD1	CSAPRGRGAEGYTF
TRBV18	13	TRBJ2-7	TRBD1	CASSLLDRDEQYF
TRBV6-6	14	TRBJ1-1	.	CASSPNSRNTEAFF
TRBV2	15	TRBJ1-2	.	CASSERGMRGDGYTF
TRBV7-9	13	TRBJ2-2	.	CASSQMEAGELFF
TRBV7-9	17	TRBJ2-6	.	CASSPAAGGRGANVLTF
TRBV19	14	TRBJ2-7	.	CASSHPGGRYEQYF
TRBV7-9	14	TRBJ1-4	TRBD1	CASSPDREDEKLFF
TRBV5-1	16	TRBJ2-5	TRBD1	CASGSPETGVGETQYF
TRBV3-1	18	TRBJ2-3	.	CASSHLVIAGTDSDTQYF
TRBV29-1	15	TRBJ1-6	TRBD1	CSVRWDRDSYSPLHF
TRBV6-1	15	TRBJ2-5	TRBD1	CASSDPNRGAETQYF
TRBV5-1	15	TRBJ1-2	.	CASSLGLTGGYGYTF
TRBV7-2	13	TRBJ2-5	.	CASSLGAQETQYF
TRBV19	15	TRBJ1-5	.	CASSMGTYGNQPQHF
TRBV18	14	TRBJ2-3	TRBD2	CASSPPTSADTQYF
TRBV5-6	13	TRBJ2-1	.	CASSPPVGNEQFF
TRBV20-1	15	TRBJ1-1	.	CSASSAEGWNTEAFF
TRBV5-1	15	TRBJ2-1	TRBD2	CASRPREAIYNEQFF
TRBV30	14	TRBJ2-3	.	CAWDRITSTDTQYF
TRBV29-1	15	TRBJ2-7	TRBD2	CSVEITASGAYEQYF
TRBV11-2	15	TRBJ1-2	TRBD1	CASSLDLPTGFKATF
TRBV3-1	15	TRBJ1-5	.	CASSQGFNGNQPQHF
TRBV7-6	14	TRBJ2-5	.	CASARPGTQETQYF
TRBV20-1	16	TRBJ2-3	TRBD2	CSARGLAGVPTDTQYF
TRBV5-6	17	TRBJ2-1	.	CASSWWVLAFEVNEQFF
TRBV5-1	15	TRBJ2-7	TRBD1	CASSLDAGGRYEQYF
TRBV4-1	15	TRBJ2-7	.	CASSQDQQGAYEQYF
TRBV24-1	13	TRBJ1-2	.	CATSDSSSYGYTF
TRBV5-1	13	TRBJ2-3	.	CASSYRDTDTQYF
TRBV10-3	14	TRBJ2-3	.	CAISEAAGTDTQYF
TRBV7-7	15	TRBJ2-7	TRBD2	CASSMGLAGGYEQYF
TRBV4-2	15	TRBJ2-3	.	CASSQGSRVVDTQYF
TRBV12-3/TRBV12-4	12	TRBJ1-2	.	CASNPKGGGYTF
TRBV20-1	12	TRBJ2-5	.	CSAIRPGETQYF
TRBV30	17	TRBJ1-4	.	CAWSIKKRTATNEKLFF
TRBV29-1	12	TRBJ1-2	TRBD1	CSVATGTGGYTF
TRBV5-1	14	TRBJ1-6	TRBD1	CASSLGQERSPLHF
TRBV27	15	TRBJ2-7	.	CASSLAEGISYEQYF
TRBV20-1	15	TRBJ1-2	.	CSVSSVGQTNYGYTF
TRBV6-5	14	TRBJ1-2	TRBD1	CASSRGQVEDGYTF
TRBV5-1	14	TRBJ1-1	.	CASSLGSLGTEAFF
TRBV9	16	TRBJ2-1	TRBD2	CASSPKLAGQYNEQFF
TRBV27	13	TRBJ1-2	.	CASSWTSNYGYTF
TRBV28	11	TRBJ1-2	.	CASAKGDGYTF
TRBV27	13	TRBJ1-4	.	CASTNSDNEKLFF
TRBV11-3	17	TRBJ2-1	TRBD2	CASSPPAGLSSYNEQFF
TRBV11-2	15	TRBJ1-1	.	CASSYRRGSNTEAFF
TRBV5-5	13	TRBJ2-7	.	CASSWGDSYEQYF